These 20 T cell receptor beta chains came from one sample sequenced in a study of CD4+ T cells in melanoma (dated by TCRdb to the early 2020s). Library construction relied on the immunoSEQ multiplex PCR assay. The table was pulled from immuneACCESS by TCRdb, which kept in-frame rearrangements only. Such tables lose some clones; where checked, under half of the loss comes from unresolved V genes, and the rest has no known cause. This sample comprises over 100,000 clones, 92% of them detected only once. The ten largest make up about 3.3% of the sample. The sequencing input was peripheral blood. The receptors shown here come from a human donor with melanoma.

The chain links TRBV11-2 to TRBJ2-2; either TRBD1 or TRBD2 may supply D (7 bases each). The germline V gene encodes CDR1 SGHAT and CDR2 FQNNGV. The CDR3 is 16 amino acids. V was trimmed by 4 bases and J by 2 bases, leaving 14 bases between them. Here the CDR3 reads CASSWWEGANTGELFF. Written as DNA, the CDR3 is TGTGCCAGCAGCTGGTGGGAGGGGGCCAACACCGGGGAGCTGTTTTTT. The variable domain in full, completed from reference TRBV11-2 and TRBJ2-2, reads EAGVAQSPRYKIIEKRQSVAFWCNPISGHATLYWYQQILGQGPKLLIQFQNNGVVDDSQLPKDRFSAERLKGVDSTLKIQPAKLEDSAVYLCASSWWEGANTGELFFGEGSRLTVL.

The chain links TRBV9 to TRBJ1-1; D is undetermined. Germline V gives CDR1 SGDLS, CDR2 YYNGEE. Trimming stripped 0 bases from V and 5 bases from J, with 11 bases between. The CDR3 has 14 amino acids. Here the CDR3 reads CASSVGLVETEAFF. The CDR3 nucleotides are TGTGCCAGCAGCGTAGGGCTGGTCGAGACTGAAGCTTTCTTT.

The genes are TRBV5-1 and TRBJ1-4; D is perhaps TRBD1 (6 bases). Trimming pared 4 bases from V and 7 bases from J, leaving 14 bases between. Per germline, CDR1 SGHRS and CDR2 YFSETQ. CDR3 length equals 14 residues. CDR3 coding DNA: TGCGCCAGCAGCCCCGTAGGGGGTAGTGAAAAACTGTTTTTT. The encoded protein is CASSPVGGSEKLFF.

CDR3 amino acids: CASSSPRGGGEKLFF. The CDR3 coding sequence is TGTGCCAGCAGCTCCCCGAGGGGGGGTGGCGAAAAACTGTTTTTT. The chain employs TRBV28 and TRBJ1-4, with a possible D match to TRBD1 (6 bases). Germline CDR1 is MDHEN and CDR2 is SYDVKM. This CDR3 spans 15 amino acids. The V gene lost 6 bases and the J gene lost 8 bases, with 19 bases spanning the gap.

The chain uses TRBV29-1 and TRBJ2-7, with D possibly being TRBD1 or TRBD2 (5 bases each). Trimming removed 7 bases at V and 4 bases at J, with 17 bases between. The CDR3 has 13 amino acids. From germline, CDR1 is SQVTM and CDR2 ANQGSEA. CDR3 sequence: CSASGTNLYEQYF. CDR3 DNA: TGCAGCGCCTCCGGGACCAACTTATACGAGCAGTACTTC.

The chain combines TRBV6-1 with TRBJ2-5; D remains unclear. The CDR3 consists of 12 residues. Looked up from germline, CDR1 is MNHNS and CDR2 is SASEGT. Trimming took 10 bases from V and 5 from J, leaving 14 bases between them. CDR3 sequence (DNA): TGTGCCACTACCAACGAAGGGGAGACCCAGTACTTC. Its translation is CATTNEGETQYF.

This clone appeared a few times. The rearrangement uses TRBV4-1 and TRBJ1-4; D is unresolved. This CDR3 is 16 amino acids long. The ends were cut back, 0 bases at V and 0 bases at J, with 8 bases in the middle. The V gene's germline CDR1 is MGHRA and CDR2 YSYEKL. This CDR3 reads CASSQDPAATNEKLFF. DNA for the CDR3: TGCGCCAGCAGCCAAGATCCGGCAGCAACTAATGAAAAACTGTTTTTT.

In DNA, the CDR3 is TGTGCCAGCAGTGAAGACGGCAGGAGCACAGATACGCAGTATTTT. It is translated as CASSEDGRSTDTQYF. The genes are TRBV6-1 and TRBJ2-3; no reliable D call. The CDR3 is 15 amino acids. Trimming pared 1 base from V and 0 bases from J, leaving 8 bases between. The germline CDR1 and CDR2 sequences are MNHNS and SASEGT.

The chain is built from TRBV2 and TRBJ2-4; 8 nucleotides align to TRBD2. CDR1 SNHLY and CDR2 FYNNEI come from the germline V gene. The CDR3 contains 15 residues. V shed 6 bases and J 6 bases; nucleotides not matched to a gene: 10. The CDR3 protein is CASRLRGAGANIQYF. The DNA for the CDR3 is TGTGCCAGCAGATTGCGGGGGGCTGGTGCAAACATTCAGTACTTC.

The rearrangement links TRBV28 to TRBJ1-3, with D maybe TRBD1 (6 bases). This CDR3 region has 16 residues. Germline-derived CDR1 and CDR2 are MDHEN and SYDVKM. V dropped 3 bases and J dropped 2 bases, with 14 bases sitting between them. As DNA, the CDR3 is TGTGCCAGCAGTTTCCCCCCCCCAGGGGCTGGAAACACCATATATTTT. This encodes CASSFPPPGAGNTIYF. Combining the CDR3 with reference TRBV28 and TRBJ1-3 gives the whole variable domain DVKVTQSSRYLVKRTGEKVFLECVQDMDHENMFWYRQDPGLGLRLIYFSYDVKMKEKGDIPEGYSVSREKKERFSLILESASTNQTSMYLCASSFPPPGAGNTIYFGEGSWLTVV.

This clone appeared once. The chain's CDR3 is CASSGDRGYEQYF. For the CDR3, the DNA is TGTGCCAGCAGCGGGGACAGGGGATACGAGCAGTACTTC. The chain is built from TRBV7-9 and TRBJ2-7, with TRBD1 matching over 10 bases. The trim removed 5 bases at V and 4 bases at J, leaving 2 bases unmatched. The CDR3 consists of 13 residues. CDR1 is SEHNR and CDR2 is FQNEAQ in the germline V gene (reference sequence).

This clone was observed once. The rearrangement links TRBV14 to TRBJ1-3; 7 nucleotides line up with TRBD1. V gave up 1 base and J gave up 8 bases; unmatched junction bases: 5. Germline-derived CDR1 and CDR2 are SGHDN and FVKESK. The CDR3 spans 14 residues. The CDR3 is CASSQVDRADTIYF. The CDR3 coding sequence is TGTGCCAGCAGCCAAGTAGACAGGGCGGACACCATATATTTT. Drawing the rest from reference TRBV14 and TRBJ1-3, the complete variable domain is EAGVTQFPSHSVIEKGQTVTLRCDPISGHDNLYWYRRVMGKEIKFLLHFVKESKQDESGMPNNRFLAERTGGTYSTLKVQPAELEDSGVYFCASSQVDRADTIYFGEGSWLTVV.

This chain uses TRBV7-2 with TRBJ2-7; no firm D call. From germline, CDR1 is SGHTA and CDR2 FQGNSA. This CDR3 region has 14 residues. V was trimmed by 4 bases and J by 0 bases, leaving 10 bases between them. The CDR3 loop reads CASSSDKFSYEQYF. The DNA of the CDR3 is TGTGCCAGCAGCTCCGACAAGTTCTCCTACGAGCAGTACTTC.

This CDR3 reads CASTDGSYSNQPQHF. CDR3 sequence (DNA): TGTGCCAGCACCGATGGTAGTTATAGCAATCAGCCCCAGCATTTT. The rearrangement uses TRBV2 and TRBJ1-5; no definite D call. The germline V gene has CDR1 SNHLY and CDR2 FYNNEI. V lost 7 bases and J lost 0, with 13 bases in between. The CDR3 covers 15 residues. The variable domain in full, with the rest retrieved from reference TRBV2 and TRBJ1-5, is EPEVTQTPSHQVTQMGQEVILRCVPISNHLYFYWYRQILGQKVEFLVSFYNNEISEKSEIFDDQFSVERPDGSNFTLKIRSTKLEDSAMYFCASTDGSYSNQPQHFGDGTRLSIL.

This chain uses TRBV7-3 with TRBJ2-1; 10 positions match TRBD2. The CDR3 runs 16 residues. V was clipped by 5 bases and J by 9 bases; unmatched bases: 13. In germline, CDR1 is SGHTA, CDR2 FQGTGA. The CDR3 region has the DNA TGTGCCAGCAGCCCCGGGGGATTAGCGGGGGGCGGTGAGCAGTTCTTC. Its translation: CASSPGGLAGGGEQFF.

The chain uses TRBV18 and TRBJ2-2; possibly TRBD1 for D (6 bases). CDR1 KGHSH and CDR2 LQKENI come from the germline V gene. V dropped 3 bases and J dropped 6 bases, with 14 bases sitting between them. CDR3 length equals 15 residues. For the CDR3, the DNA is TGTGCCAGCTCACCGAGCCAGGGGACCGCCGGGGAGCTGTTTTTT. Protein product: CASSPSQGTAGELFF. Full variable domain (missing parts from reference TRBV18 and TRBJ2-2): NAGVMQNPRHLVRRRGQEARLRCSPMKGHSHVYWYRQLPEEGLKFMVYLQKENIIDESGMPKERFSAEFPKEGPSILRIQQVVRGDSAAYFCASSPSQGTAGELFFGEGSRLTVL.

The chain carries TRBV15 and TRBJ1-1; TRBD1 agrees at 8 bases. The CDR3 is 12 residues long. Germline V gives CDR1 LNHNV, CDR2 YYDKDF (reference sequence). The junction had 8 bases not matched to a gene; V was cut back by 4 bases and J by 13 bases. The CDR3 sequence: CATSIGQGFGFF. As DNA, the CDR3 is TGTGCCACCAGCATAGGACAGGGTTTCGGTTTCTTT.

This clone has ten or more counts. The V gene is TRBV5-6, the J gene TRBJ2-2; a weak D match, TRBD2 (5 bases). The CDR3 sequence is 13 residues long. From germline, CDR1 is SGHDT and CDR2 YYEEEE. The V gene lost 2 bases and the J gene lost 6 bases, with 8 bases spanning the gap. The CDR3 nucleotides are TGTGCCAGCAGCTTAGGAGGTCCCGGGGAGCTGTTTTTT. Encoded protein: CASSLGGPGELFF. Together with reference TRBV5-6 and TRBJ2-2, the CDR3 gives the full variable domain: DAGVTQSPTHLIKTRGQQVTLRCSPKSGHDTVSWYQQALGQGPQFIFQYYEEEERQRGNFPDRFSGHQFPNYSSELNVNALLLGDSALYLCASSLGGPGELFFGEGSRLTVL.

The rearrangement links TRBV7-2 to TRBJ2-5; D ambiguous. V gave up 1 base and J gave up 7 bases, with 13 bases separating them. CDR1 is SGHTA and CDR2 is FQGNSA in the germline V gene. The CDR3 has 14 residues. The CDR3 spells CASSLVVGPGTQYF. The CDR3 DNA sequence: TGTGCCAGCAGCTTAGTTGTAGGACCGGGGACCCAGTACTTC.

The chain has TRBV4-3 and TRBJ2-7; maybe TRBD2 (6 bases). There are 14 residues in the CDR3. Trimming shortened V by 1 base and J by 0 bases, and 7 bases separated the two germline ends. In germline, CDR1 is LGHNA, CDR2 YSLEER. The CDR3 nucleotides are TGCGCCAGCAGCCAAGCGGAGGGCTCCTACGAGCAGTACTTC. Residues: CASSQAEGSYEQYF.